This T cell receptor (beta chain) was sequenced during a study of cytomegalovirus exposure and HLA in healthy donors. For this clone: The antigen remains undetermined.

Trimming cost V 6 bases and J 4 bases, with 12 bases left between them. The CDR3 sequence is 13 residues long. Germline V gene data show CDR1 as SGHVS and CDR2 as FQNEAQ. Study findings and constraints: As a later analysis revealed, most CMV-associated TCR beta chains appeared HLA-restricted. Links to common viral pathogens appeared, in a later analysis, for several of the most significant clusters.

The PCR used 60 Vbeta and 13 Jbeta primers. Produced via immunoSEQ multiplex PCR; TCRdb's table is partial and in-frame only. This sample has some 150,000 clones, with about 80% found just once. V and J are TRBV7-8 and TRBJ1-2; D ambiguous. The receptor was isolated from a man under 40 in good health and CMV-seropositive. Specimen: PBMCs. The CDR3 spells CASSPVRGYGYTF. DNA of the CDR3: TGTGCCAGCAGTCCGGTTCGAGGCTATGGCTACACCTTC.